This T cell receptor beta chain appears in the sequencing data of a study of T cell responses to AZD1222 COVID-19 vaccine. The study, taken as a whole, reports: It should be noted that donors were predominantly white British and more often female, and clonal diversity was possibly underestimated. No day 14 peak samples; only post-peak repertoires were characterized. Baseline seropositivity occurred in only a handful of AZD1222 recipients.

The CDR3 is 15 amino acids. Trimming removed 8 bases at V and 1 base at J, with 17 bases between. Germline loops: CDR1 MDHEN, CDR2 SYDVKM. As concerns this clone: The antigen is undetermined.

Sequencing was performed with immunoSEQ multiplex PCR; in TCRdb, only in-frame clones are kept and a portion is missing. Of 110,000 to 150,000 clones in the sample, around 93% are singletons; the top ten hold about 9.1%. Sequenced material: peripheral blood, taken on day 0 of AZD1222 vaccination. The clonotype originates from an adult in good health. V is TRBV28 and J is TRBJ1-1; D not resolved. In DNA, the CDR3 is TGTGCCAGCCGACCCCTGGGCAGGTGGAACACTGAAGCTTTCTTT. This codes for CASRPLGRWNTEAFF. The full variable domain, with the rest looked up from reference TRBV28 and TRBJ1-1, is DVKVTQSSRYLVKRTGEKVFLECVQDMDHENMFWYRQDPGLGLRLIYFSYDVKMKEKGDIPEGYSVSREKKERFSLILESASTNQTSMYLCASRPLGRWNTEAFFGQGTRLTVV.